The rows below give T cell receptor beta chains drawn from one sample of a study of cytomegalovirus exposure and HLA in healthy donors. TCRdb's copy holds only in-frame clones and misses some; the assay was immunoSEQ multiplex PCR. Of approximately 200,000 clones in the sample, around three quarters were seen once. Sample: PBMCs. The source of these receptors is a man aged 25-45 years in good health and CMV-seronegative. The CDR3 runs from the conserved cysteine through the conserved F or W. D genes are given only for firm matches. Only part of the rows carry a size: once, few, many, or a class if the clone is expanded.

>TRBJ2-7|NA|NA|12|TRBV6-1
TGTGCCAGCAGTATCTTAGTCGGCGAGCAGTACTTC
CASSILVGEQYF
>TRBJ1-2|NA|once|14|TRBV30
TGTGCCTGGAGTGGGCGGCAAGCTAACTATGGCTACACCTTC
CAWSGRQANYGYTF
>TRBJ1-1|NA|NA|17|TRBV28
TGTGCCAGCAGTTTGCCTGTGACAGGTAACATGAACACTGAAGCTTTCTTT
CASSLPVTGNMNTEAFF
>TRBJ2-3|TRBD2|NA|17|TRBV19
TGTGCCAGTAGTATAGATGCGGGAGATGGTTTCACAGATACGCAGTATTTT
CASSIDAGDGFTDTQYF
>TRBJ2-5|NA|NA|13|TRBV29-1
TGCAGCACGGCAGGGGAGGGCTGGGAGACCCAGTACTTC
CSTAGEGWETQYF
>TRBJ2-3|TRBD2|NA|15|TRBV10-1
TGCGCCAGCAGTGAGGCTAGCGGGAGTGGGGATACGCAGTATTTT
CASSEASGSGDTQYF
>TRBJ1-1|NA|NA|15|TRBV29-1
TGCAGCGTTGAAGTCCACCCAACAGGGAACACTGAAGCTTTCTTT
CSVEVHPTGNTEAFF
>TRBJ2-7|NA|NA|11|TRBV5-5
TGTGCCAGCAGCCAATCCTACGAGCAGTACTTC
CASSQSYEQYF
>TRBJ2-5|TRBD2|NA|16|TRBV6-5
TGTGCCAGCAGTTTAAGACTAGCGGGAGGTGAAAAGACCCAGTACTTC
CASSLRLAGGEKTQYF
>TRBJ2-2|NA|once|15|TRBV4-1
TGCGCCAGCAGCCAAATCTCAGGGCCCACCGGGGAGCTGTTTTTT
CASSQISGPTGELFF
>TRBJ1-3|NA|NA|15|TRBV29-1
TGCAGCGTTGCACGGGACTCCAGCTCTGGAAACACCATATATTTT
CSVARDSSSGNTIYF
>TRBJ2-5|TRBD1|NA|16|TRBV28
TGTGCCAGCAGCCTGGACAGGAGAAGGGTAGGAGAGACCCAGTACTTC
CASSLDRRRVGETQYF
>TRBJ2-7|TRBD1|few|14|TRBV6-5
TGTGCCAGCAGCCTCGACAGGGGGCAGTACGAGCAGTACTTC
CASSLDRGQYEQYF
>TRBJ2-7|NA|NA|16|TRBV27
TGTGCCAGCAGTTTGGCCAGCGGTAGGAGCTCCTACGAGCAGTACTTC
CASSLASGRSSYEQYF
>TRBJ2-2|NA|NA|14|TRBV25-1
TGTGCCAGCAGTGATGACAGAAACACCGGGGAGCTGTTTTTT
CASSDDRNTGELFF
>TRBJ2-2|NA|NA|17|TRBV19
TGTGCCAGTAGTCAGCCCAGGACAGCGGTAAACACCGGGGAGCTGTTTTTT
CASSQPRTAVNTGELFF
>TRBJ1-1|NA|NA|12|TRBV2
TGTGCCAGCAGTGAAGCGTGGCATGAAGCTTTCTTT
CASSEAWHEAFF
>TRBJ2-7|TRBD2|NA|17|TRBV7-9
TGTGCCAGCAGCTCCCCCAGGACTCGGCGGGAGTACGACGAGCAGTACTTC
CASSSPRTRREYDEQYF
>TRBJ2-3|NA|NA|15|TRBV27
TGTGCCAGCAGTGGTGTAAACAGGGCCACAGATACGCAGTATTTT
CASSGVNRATDTQYF
>TRBJ2-7|TRBD2|NA|11|TRBV4-2
TGTGCCAGCAGCCAAGACGGGAGGCGGTACTTC
CASSQDGRRYF
>TRBJ2-3|NA|NA|13|TRBV5-1
TGCGCCAGCAGCTTTAAAAGCACAGATACGCAGTATTTT
CASSFKSTDTQYF
>TRBJ2-7|TRBD2|NA|17|TRBV9
TGTGCCAGCAGCTACCCCAACCTAGCGGGAGGGGCAAAAGAGCAGTACTTC
CASSYPNLAGGAKEQYF
>TRBJ2-7|NA|NA|13|TRBV29-1
TGCAGCGTTGGGGGAGGTTCCCTCTACGAGCAGTACTTC
CSVGGGSLYEQYF
>TRBJ2-7|TRBD1|NA|15|TRBV2
TGTGCCAGCAGTCCTGACAGGGGGAGCTCCTACGAGCAGTACTTC
CASSPDRGSSYEQYF
>TRBJ2-7|NA|NA|15|TRBV5-6
TGTGCCAGCAGCTTTAGCGGAGTGGGCTCCTACGAGCAGTACTTC
CASSFSGVGSYEQYF
>TRBJ2-3|NA|NA|10|TRBV20-1
TGCAGTGCTAGATCCCCAGGGCAGTATTTT
CSARSPGQYF
>TRBJ2-5|TRBD2|NA|16|TRBV9
TGTGCCAGCAGCGTAGGGGCTAGCGGGAGTAAGGAGACCCAGTACTTC
CASSVGASGSKETQYF
>TRBJ2-1|NA|NA|12|TRBV6-5
TGTGCCAGCAGTTACCCCGGGAATGAGCAGTTCTTC
CASSYPGNEQFF
>TRBJ2-7|TRBD2|NA|15|TRBV7-8
TGTGCCAGCAGCCTCAGGACTAGCGGGAGTAACGAGCAGTACTTC
CASSLRTSGSNEQYF
>TRBJ2-7|TRBD2|once|15|TRBV10-2
TGCGCCAGCACGCTAGCGGGAGGGCCTGGGTTCGAGCAGTACTTC
CASTLAGGPGFEQYF
>TRBJ1-2|NA|NA|11|TRBV21-1
TGTGCCAGCAGCTCAGACTATGGCTACACCTTC
CASSSDYGYTF
>TRBJ2-7|TRBD2|few|17|TRBV11-2
TGTGCCAGCAGCTCCATCCGGGGTAGCGGGGCCTCCTACGAGCAGTACTTC
CASSSIRGSGASYEQYF
>TRBJ2-1|TRBD2|NA|17|TRBV27
TGTGCCAGCAGTCCAGGGACTAGCGGGAACTCCTACAATGAGCAGTTCTTC
CASSPGTSGNSYNEQFF
>TRBJ1-2|NA|NA|14|TRBV6-4
TGTGCCAGCAGTGTTGACAAGGGGTACTATGGCTACACCTTC
CASSVDKGYYGYTF
>TRBJ2-7|TRBD2|NA|16|TRBV2
TGTGCCAGCAGTGAAGCTAGACTAGCGGGAGAGGGCGAGCAGTACTTC
CASSEARLAGEGEQYF
>TRBJ2-1|NA|few|16|TRBV25-1
TGTGCCAGCAGTGAATTGATCGGGAGTGCCTACAATGAGCAGTTCTTC
CASSELIGSAYNEQFF
>TRBJ2-2|NA|NA|15|TRBV9
TGTGCCAGCAGCGCCCCAGTCTCGAACACCGGGGAGCTGTTTTTT
CASSAPVSNTGELFF
>TRBJ1-2|NA|NA|12|TRBV6-1
TGTGCCAGCAGGGACAGCAACTATGGCTACACCTTC
CASRDSNYGYTF
>TRBJ1-1|TRBD1|NA|14|TRBV6-1
TGTGCCAGCAGCCTAGACAGGGTAGTAAACGAAGCTTTCTTT
CASSLDRVVNEAFF
>TRBJ1-6|NA|NA|15|TRBV5-1
TGCGCCAGCAGCGAAACAGTAAGCCTTAATTCACCCCTCCACTTT
CASSETVSLNSPLHF
>TRBJ1-6|TRBD1|NA|14|TRBV6-1
TGTGCCAGCAGGCGGGACAGGGGAGATTCACCCCTCCACTTT
CASRRDRGDSPLHF
>TRBJ1-3|NA|NA|13|TRBV29-1
TGCAGCGTTATACAGGGCTCTGGAAACACCATATATTTT
CSVIQGSGNTIYF
>TRBJ1-1|NA|NA|14|TRBV5-1
TGCGCCAGCAGCTTGGTTGGGCAAAACACTGAAGCTTTCTTT
CASSLVGQNTEAFF
>TRBJ2-7|NA|NA|15|TRBV4-1
TGCGCCAGCAGCCAAGATGGCGGGAATCCCTACGAGCAGTACTTC
CASSQDGGNPYEQYF